This TCR beta chain was recorded in a study of cytomegalovirus exposure and HLA in healthy donors. Whole-study results and caveats: Most TCR sequences showed up rarely, but some public TCRs showed up in many donors. The classifier reportedly diagnosed cytomegalovirus status with high sensitivity and specificity.

Profiling relied on immunoSEQ multiplex PCR, and the TCRdb table lists in-frame clones only, not all of them. The table includes about 180,000 clones, around 86% detected once. Regarding this clone: Its specificity is unknown.

The donors were part of the validation cohort, which consisted of over a hundred subjects and was separate from the first cohort of roughly 620 subjects. Germline values: CDR1 SGHDT, CDR2 YYEEEE. After removal of 4 bases from V and 4 bases from J, the junction contained 1 base not matched to a gene. The CDR3 totals 15 residues. The sequencing input was PBMCs. The TCR originated in a man younger than 30 in good health and CMV-seropositive. The chain links TRBV5-6 to TRBJ2-3; TRBD2 aligns across 15 bases. In DNA, the CDR3 is TGTGCCAGCAGCAGGACTAGCGGGGGGGCAGATACGCAGTATTTT. As protein: CASSRTSGGADTQYF.